Each of the 27 T cell receptor beta chains below was sequenced from the same sample in a study of T cells in localized non-small cell lung cancer. Sequencing was performed with immunoSEQ multiplex PCR; in TCRdb, only in-frame clones are kept and a portion is missing. The repertoire includes roughly 9,000 clones, just under 90% of them detected once, and 2.4% sits in the top ten. Sequencing was performed on peripheral blood, taken before any cancer treatment. These receptors came from a female donor of 60 years or more with stage II squamous cell lung carcinoma.

The chain's CDR3 is CASSEGGPVSKQFF. In DNA form, the CDR3 reads TGCGCCAGCAGTGAGGGTGGACCCGTGAGTAAGCAGTTCTTC. The chain recombines TRBV10-2 with TRBJ2-1, with D hard to call. Germline CDR1 is WSHSY and CDR2 is SAAADI. This CDR3 spans 14 amino acids. V was pared by 2 bases and J by 11 bases, with 16 bases between.

This clone was seen just once. The chain links TRBV4-1 to TRBJ2-4; D is possibly TRBD1 (5 bases). The germline V gene has CDR1 MGHRA and CDR2 YSYEKL. V lost 5 bases and J lost 6, with 17 bases in between. The CDR3 has 15 amino acids. In nucleotides, the CDR3 is TGCGCCAGCAGCGTCGCCCAGACAGACGTAAACATTCAGTACTTC. This codes for CASSVAQTDVNIQYF.

This chain links TRBV27 with TRBJ2-6; 7 nucleotides match TRBD1. The CDR3 length is 15 residues. V lost 6 bases, J lost 2 bases, and 4 bases stayed unmatched. Germline assignment: CDR1 MNHEY and CDR2 SMNVEV (reference sequence). The CDR3, as DNA: TGTGCCAGCAGGCTACAGGGGACTGGGGCCAACGTCCTGACTTTC. Translation: CASRLQGTGANVLTF.

The rearrangement joins TRBV4-2 to TRBJ2-3; maybe TRBD2 (6 bases). Germline V gives CDR1 LGHNA, CDR2 YNFKEQ. V dropped 0 bases and J dropped 2 bases, with 12 bases sitting between them. The CDR3 is made up of 16 amino acids. CDR3 DNA sequence: TGTGCCAGCAGCCAAGAGGGCGGGGCGGCCACAGATACGCAGTATTTT. Amino acids: CASSQEGGAATDTQYF.

J is TRBJ2-2 and V is TRBV14; no reliable D call. Germline lookup yields CDR1 SGHDN and CDR2 FVKESK. V was pared by 1 base and J by 4 bases, with 13 bases between. This CDR3 has 16 amino acids. For the CDR3, the DNA is TGTGCCAGCAGCCAAGGGGGTAATCCGTCCACCGGGGAGCTGTTTTTT. Amino acids: CASSQGGNPSTGELFF.

The chain employs TRBV4-1 and TRBJ1-1; D uncertain. The V gene lost 1 base and the J gene lost 4 bases, with 4 bases spanning the gap. CDR3 length: 12 residues. Germline V gives CDR1 MGHRA, CDR2 YSYEKL. CDR3 protein: CASSQGVTEAFF. The DNA of the CDR3 is TGCGCCAGCAGCCAAGGGGTCACTGAAGCTTTCTTT.

V and J are TRBV6-5 and TRBJ1-2; 7 bases match TRBD1. V trimming: 0 bases; J trimming: 6 bases; junction bases outside the gene matches: 4. CDR1 is MNHEY, CDR2 SVGAGI, per germline. The CDR3 totals 14 residues. Here the CDR3 DNA reads TGTGCCAGCAGTTACTCTCCAGGGGGGAATGGCTACACCTTC. It codes for CASSYSPGGNGYTF.

The chain recombines TRBV5-4 with TRBJ2-7; possible D gene TRBD1, 6 bases. In germline, CDR1 is SGHNT, CDR2 YYREEE (reference sequence). This CDR3 has 12 residues. Trimming shortened V by 2 bases and J by 3 bases, and 6 bases separated the two germline ends. The CDR3 sequence is CASSLQGYEQYF. CDR3 in DNA: TGTGCCAGCAGCTTACAGGGCTACGAGCAGTACTTC.

V usage is TRBV13 and J usage is TRBJ2-1, with TRBD1 matching over 7 bases. V lost 5 bases and J lost 4; bases outside the gene matches: 8. The CDR3 has 15 amino acids. CDR1 PRHDT and CDR2 FYEKMQ come from the germline V gene (reference sequence). The CDR3 DNA reads TGTGCCAGCAGCCGATTCGGACAGGCGTACAATGAGCAGTTCTTC. This gives the protein CASSRFGQAYNEQFF.

The chain couples TRBV21-1 to TRBJ1-1. TRBV21-1 is a listed pseudogene. The CDR3 loop spans 12 amino acids. CDR3 residues: CASSRMNTEAFF. The CDR3, as DNA: TGTGCCAGCAGCAGGATGAACACTGAAGCTTTCTTT.

The chain recombines TRBV11-2 with TRBJ2-2; 7 bases agree with TRBD1. Per germline, CDR1 SGHAT and CDR2 FQNNGV. V was clipped by 4 bases and J by 4 bases; unmatched bases: 9. The CDR3 covers 16 residues. The CDR3 nucleotides read TGTGCCAGCAGCTCAGCCGGGACAGTGATCACCGGGGAGCTGTTTTTT. This gives the protein CASSSAGTVITGELFF.

For the CDR3, the DNA is TGTGCCAGCAGTTTATGGTCGGGGTCTGGGGCCAACGTCCTGACTTTC. As protein: CASSLWSGSGANVLTF. The chain uses TRBV27 and TRBJ2-6, with D tentatively TRBD2 (5 bases). The germline V and J ends were trimmed by 1 base and 1 base, with 8 bases remaining between them. This CDR3 spans 16 amino acids. CDR1 and CDR2 from the germline V gene are MNHEY and SMNVEV (reference sequence).

The gene calls are TRBV19 and TRBJ1-5; D gene unclear. Germline assignment: CDR1 LNHDA and CDR2 SQIVND (reference sequence). The CDR3 contains 15 residues. V lost 9 bases and J lost 0, with 15 bases in between. The CDR3 loop reads CASREGLDSNQPQHF. CDR3 DNA: TGTGCCAGCAGAGAAGGGTTAGATAGCAATCAGCCCCAGCATTTT.

This clone was recorded only once. The chain employs TRBV5-5 and TRBJ1-6; no clear D. This CDR3 is built from 16 residues. V gave up 6 bases and J gave up 10 bases, with 23 bases separating them. In germline, CDR1 is SGHKS, CDR2 YYEKEE (reference sequence). The CDR3 loop is CASKTAGLGLRSPLHF. In DNA, the CDR3 is TGTGCCAGCAAAACGGCGGGGTTGGGCCTAAGGTCACCCCTCCACTTT.

The genes are TRBV28 and TRBJ1-2; D unresolved. V lost 6 bases, J lost 0 bases, and 8 bases lay in between. The germline gives CDR1 MDHEN, CDR2 SYDVKM. The CDR3 contains 13 residues. CDR3 sequence: CASRMTANYGYTF. For the CDR3, the DNA is TGTGCCAGCAGAATGACGGCTAACTATGGCTACACCTTC.

This chain connects TRBV21-1 to TRBJ1-3; the table names TRBD1, a call not compared with the DNA. TRBV21-1 represents a pseudogene. The CDR3 is made up of 17 amino acids. The CDR3 nucleotides read TGTGCCAGCAGCCCTGAAATCCCCGACAGGGGGGGAAACACCATATATTTT. Its translation is CASSPEIPDRGGNTIYF.

The chain joins TRBV6-1 to TRBJ2-3; maybe TRBD1 (6 bases). The CDR3 consists of 13 residues. V was cut by 5 bases and J by 4 bases, with 10 bases left in between. Germline V lookup: CDR1 MNHNS, CDR2 SASEGT. CDR3 nucleotides: TGTGCCAGCAGTCAACAGGGTTCAGATACGCAGTATTTT. Its translation is CASSQQGSDTQYF.

The genes are TRBV5-1 and TRBJ1-2; perhaps TRBD1 as D (6 bases). The CDR3 runs to 14 residues. The V gene's germline CDR1 is SGHRS and CDR2 YFSETQ. Trimming pared 2 bases from V and 6 bases from J, leaving 14 bases between. The CDR3 nucleotides read TGCGCCAGCAGCTTCGAAGGATCAGGGGATGGCTACACCTTC. Translated: CASSFEGSGDGYTF.

This rearrangement joins TRBV6-8 to TRBJ2-7; D not resolved. Germline V CDR1 and CDR2: MNHGY, SAAAGT. This CDR3 comprises 13 residues. Trimming removed 0 bases from V and 4 bases from J, with 7 bases in between. CDR3 DNA sequence: TGTGCCAGCAGTTACTCCCGACCTTACGAGCAGTACGTC. Amino acids: CASSYSRPYEQYV.

The rearrangement uses TRBV7-6 and TRBJ2-5; either TRBD1 or TRBD2 may fit D (5 bases each). Germline assignment: CDR1 SGHVS and CDR2 FNYEAQ. Trimming took 3 bases from V and 5 from J, leaving 16 bases between them. The CDR3 is made up of 15 amino acids. CDR3 sequence (DNA): TGTGCCAGCAGCTTGCAGGCAGGGTCGGGGGAGACCCAGTACTTC. This sequence encodes CASSLQAGSGETQYF.

As DNA, the CDR3 is TGTGCCAGCAGTTTACTAGGGGGCACAGATACGCAGTATTTT. Translated: CASSLLGGTDTQYF. The V and J genes are TRBV27 and TRBJ2-3, with a weak D call TRBD1 (5 bases). Deletions cut 2 bases from V and 1 base from J, with 7 bases between. Germline assignment: CDR1 MNHEY and CDR2 SMNVEV (reference sequence). CDR3 length: 14 amino acids.

The DNA of the CDR3 is TGTGCCAGCAGTACACTAGCGGGGTCCTACGAGCAGTACGTC. It codes for CASSTLAGSYEQYV. The rearrangement uses TRBV5-6 and TRBJ2-7, with TRBD2 matching over 10 bases. This CDR3 contains 14 residues. V lost 5 bases to trimming and J lost 1 base; unmatched junction nucleotides: 3. The germline V gene has CDR1 SGHDT and CDR2 YYEEEE.

The rearrangement joins TRBV14 to TRBJ2-3; TRBD2 is a possible D gene (5 bases). Looked up from germline, CDR1 is SGHDN and CDR2 is FVKESK. Trimming stripped 1 base from V and 9 bases from J, with 11 bases between. There are 13 residues in the CDR3. CDR3 residues: CASSQAIARTQYF. In DNA, the CDR3 is TGTGCCAGCAGCCAAGCGATAGCGAGGACGCAGTATTTT.

The chain is built from TRBV7-2 and TRBJ2-5, with 8 bases fitting TRBD2. Germline V gene sequence: CDR1 SGHTA, CDR2 FQGNSA. V lost 2 bases and J lost 3; bases outside the gene matches: 5. This CDR3 comprises 15 residues. The DNA for the CDR3 is TGTGCCAGCAGCTTAAGTAGCGGGGTTGAAGAGACCCAGTACTTC. Encoded protein: CASSLSSGVEETQYF.

The rearrangement uses TRBV6-1 and TRBJ2-6; D remains unclear. The V gene lost 7 bases and the J gene lost 2 bases, with 3 bases spanning the gap. This CDR3 spans 12 amino acids. Germline assignment: CDR1 MNHNS and CDR2 SASEGT. For the CDR3, the DNA is TGTGCCAGCATGGCTGGGGCCAACGTCCTGACTTTC. This translates into CASMAGANVLTF.

This clone has a handful of counts. V is TRBV5-5 and J is TRBJ1-2; TRBD1 might be the D (5 bases). This CDR3 is 15 amino acids long. Germline-derived CDR1 and CDR2 are SGHKS and YYEKEE (reference sequence). The ends were cut back, 0 bases at V and 4 bases at J, with 13 bases in the middle. CDR3 nucleotide sequence: TGTGCCAGCAGCTTGGAACCAGGGTTCAGCTATGGCTACACCTTC. It is translated as CASSLEPGFSYGYTF.

V and J are TRBV7-8 and TRBJ1-1; a weak D match, TRBD1 (6 bases). Germline CDR1 is SGHVS and CDR2 is FQNEAQ. V lost 5 bases and J 0 bases, leaving 16 bases between the germline ends. The CDR3 is 16 residues long. CDR3 sequence reads: CASSALQGQMNTEAFF. CDR3 sequence (DNA): TGTGCCAGCAGCGCTCTCCAGGGGCAAATGAACACTGAAGCTTTCTTT.